Listed below are T cell receptor beta chains from one sample, sequenced in a study of shared clonotypes between healthy human individuals. TCRdb's table, derived via immunoSEQ multiplex PCR, lists solely in-frame clones and lacks some. Of over 2 million clones in the sample, 85% to 95% were seen once. The sequenced sample consisted of naive CD4+ T cells from PBMCs. The receptors were sampled from a man between 18 and 29 years old in good health. Some clones in this sample may be carry-over from other donors' samples. CDR3s include the opening cysteine and the closing phenylalanine or tryptophan. The order of the fields is CDR3 protein, CDR3 DNA, V gene, D gene, J gene, clone size. A D gene is named only where the DNA matches it firmly. Part of the rows lack a size; the others show once, few, many or a class for expanded clones.

CASTALNGGGSGANVLTF | TGTGCCAGTACCGCTCTCAACGGGGGAGGCTCTGGGGCCAACGTCCTGACTTTC | TRBV19 | NA | TRBJ2-6 | NA
CASSLAGRQETQYF | TGTGCCAGCAGCTTGGCAGGCAGACAAGAGACCCAGTACTTC | TRBV5-4 | NA | TRBJ2-5 | NA
CASVGSGGNTIYF | TGTGCCAGCGTGGGCTCGGGGGGAAACACCATATATTTT | TRBV27 | NA | TRBJ1-3 | NA
CASSDPPGARTQYF | TGCGCCAGCAGCGACCCGCCCGGGGCGCGGACCCAGTACTTC | TRBV5-1 | NA | TRBJ2-5 | NA
CASRPAGGSTDTQYF | TGCGCCAGCAGACCCGCGGGAGGGAGCACAGATACGCAGTATTTT | TRBV5-1 | TRBD2 | TRBJ2-3 | NA
CASSPSGRAYNEQFF | TGTGCCAGCAGCCCCAGCGGGAGGGCTTACAATGAGCAGTTCTTC | TRBV7-3 | TRBD2 | TRBJ2-1 | NA
CAAGGSNIQYF | TGTGCCGCGGGAGGGTCAAACATTCAGTACTTC | TRBV27 | TRBD2 | TRBJ2-4 | NA
CASSDLAGGTGEQYF | TGTGCCAGCAGTGATTTAGCGGGAGGAACAGGAGAGCAGTACTTC | TRBV2 | TRBD2 | TRBJ2-7 | NA
CASSPVRANNEQFF | TGCGCCAGCAGCCCTGTGAGGGCCAACAATGAGCAGTTCTTC | TRBV4-1 | NA | TRBJ2-1 | NA
CASSLTSGRGIGELFF | TGTGCCAGCAGTTTAACTAGCGGGAGGGGTATCGGGGAGCTGTTTTTT | TRBV28 | TRBD2 | TRBJ2-2 | few
CASLKGGLYEQYF | TGTGCCAGCCTCAAGGGGGGTCTATACGAGCAGTACTTC | TRBV6-1 | NA | TRBJ2-7 | NA
CASSWTSGRDHSYEQYF | TGTGCCAGCAGTTGGACTAGCGGGAGGGACCACTCCTACGAGCAGTACTTC | TRBV28 | TRBD2 | TRBJ2-7 | NA
CASSEFPQGGPQHF | TGCGCCAGCAGTGAGTTCCCTCAGGGTGGGCCCCAGCATTTT | TRBV10-1 | NA | TRBJ1-5 | NA
CSVLQGADTQYF | TGCAGCGTCTTACAGGGCGCAGATACGCAGTATTTT | TRBV29-1 | NA | TRBJ2-3 | NA
CASRLTGTRGELFF | TGTGCCAGCAGACTGACAGGGACCCGCGGGGAGCTGTTTTTT | TRBV28 | TRBD1 | TRBJ2-2 | NA
CATSRATSGAYNEQFF | TGTGCCACCAGCAGAGCTACTAGCGGAGCCTACAATGAGCAGTTCTTC | TRBV15 | TRBD2 | TRBJ2-1 | NA
CASSTGGAGAGELFF | TGTGCCAGCAGTACAGGGGGCGCGGGGGCCGGGGAGCTGTTTTTT | TRBV28 | TRBD1 | TRBJ2-2 | NA
CASSPQGQETQYF | TGTGCCAGCAGTCCCCAAGGCCAAGAGACCCAGTACTTC | TRBV27 | NA | TRBJ2-5 | NA
CASSPRAGRTGELFF | TGTGCCAGCTCACCAAGGGCAGGGAGGACCGGGGAGCTGTTTTTT | TRBV18 | NA | TRBJ2-2 | once
CSVDRAGTEAFF | TGCAGCGTGGACAGGGCGGGGACTGAAGCTTTCTTT | TRBV29-1 | TRBD1 | TRBJ1-1 | few